This T cell receptor beta chain appears in the sequencing data of a study of OX40 agonist ivuxolimab in advanced cancers. Background for the entire study: Ivuxolimab was a fully human IgG2 agonistic monoclonal antibody targeting the costimulatory receptor OX40 (CD134). Prior anti-PD-1, anti-PD-L1 or anti-CTLA-4 therapy was permitted, and checkpoint inhibitors had been received by around 39% of dose-escalation patients. Intravenous ivuxolimab was administered to patients every 2 weeks at six dose levels: 0.01, 0.1, 0.3, 1.5, 3 and 10 mg/kg. Among the roughly 54 dose-escalation patients, 19 had hepatocellular carcinoma, approximately 15 melanoma, 9 renal cell carcinoma and 9 head and neck cancer. In the dose-escalation cohort, 70% to 85% of patients were male, and the mean age was approximately 64 years, with a range of about 20 to 90. The paper covers the monotherapy dose-escalation part of the phase I ivuxolimab trial, which included N of about 50 patients. The purpose of peripheral TCRbeta sequencing was to test whether ivuxolimab changed TCR sequence diversity and led to clonal T-cell expansion. Partial responses were achieved by three dose-escalation patients, of whom one had hepatocellular carcinoma and two had cutaneous melanoma. Overall study outcomes, separate from this receptor: After ivuxolimab, more expanded clones were found on average in CD8+ T cells than in CD4+ T cells. Which antigens the clonally expanded peripheral T cells were specific for was not determined. Low levels of normalized T-cell clonal expansion were also seen in some patients who did not respond. In partial responders in the 0.1-3.0 mg/kg groups, normalized peripheral clonal expansion was found to be among the lowest, especially among CD8+ T cells. Clonal expansion of both CD4+ and CD8+ blood T cells was observed from baseline to week 6 at doses 0.1 to 3.0 mg/kg.

Patients with a history of autoimmune disease or receiving systemic immunosuppression were excluded from the trial. Peripheral blood for TCR sequencing was collected from all dose cohorts at baseline, on cycle 4 day 1, and on cycle 7 day 1. Samples were obtained from an open-label, multicenter, first-in-human phase I dose-escalation trial of ivuxolimab. Adults with locally advanced or metastatic melanoma, renal cell carcinoma, hepatocellular carcinoma or head and neck squamous cell carcinoma were enrolled in the trial. Before TCR sequencing, CD4+ T cells and CD8+ T cells were sorted from peripheral blood as separate populations. V and J are trimmed by 2 bases and 5 bases, and the gene matches miss 4 bases of the junction. From the cysteine through the phenylalanine, the CDR3 covers 15 amino acids. Only CDR3 DNA is held: 45 bases, read in frame from base 1. Looking up the germline V gene yields CDR1 SNHLY and CDR2 FYNNEI.

For this clone: Its antigen remains unidentified. Within one base of it there is no much larger clone, and no base qualities were kept.

For sequencing of the TCRbeta CDR3 region, genomic DNA was extracted from the sorted cells. The immunoSEQ Assay was used for sequencing of TCRbeta CDR3 regions. This immuneACCESS table, as held by TCRdb, lists in-frame sequences with V and J called but not all clones. Of the missing ones, under half trace to an unresolved V gene in checked studies; the others have no known cause. In this sample the table shows tens of thousands of clones, roughly 87% of which occur a single time. Together, the top ten hold approximately 6% of the sample. Sequencing was performed on CD4+ or CD8+ T cells sorted from blood, taken in a trial of the OX40 agonist ivuxolimab. The receptor's source is an adult with an advanced solid tumor such as melanoma, head and neck, liver or kidney cancer. The chain was built from TRBV2 and TRBJ1-5; 9 middle bases align to TRBD1. The DNA reads TGTGCCAGCAGTGAACCGGGACAGGGCTATCAGCCCCAGCATTTT. Translated, it gives CASSEPGQGYQPQHF.